This T cell receptor beta chain was documented in a study of cytomegalovirus exposure and HLA in healthy donors. Study-wide findings and caveats: Among the sequence variants, a highly shared cluster was likely an artifact of sequencing.

Donors in the study were healthy people who gave bone marrow. Donors counted as nominally healthy when sampled, yet unrecorded immune exposures were likely. As for this clone: The antigen is not known.

PCR was performed using 60 Vbeta and 13 Jbeta primers. Profiled with immunoSEQ multiplex PCR; TCRdb holds only in-frame clones, not every one. The sample table includes over 100,000 clones. This clonotype was sampled from a woman aged 40 to 50 in good health and CMV-seropositive. What was sequenced was PBMCs.

The CDR3 protein is CASSFPGGRETQYF. The DNA for the CDR3 is TGTGCCAGCAGTTTCCCCGGGGGTCGGGAGACCCAGTACTTC. V and J are TRBV28 and TRBJ2-5, with D maybe TRBD2 (6 bases). The germline gives CDR1 MDHEN, CDR2 SYDVKM. This CDR3 is 14 amino acids long. The germline V and J ends were trimmed by 3 bases and 5 bases, with 13 bases remaining between them. Full variable domain (rest looked up from reference TRBV28 and TRBJ2-5): DVKVTQSSRYLVKRTGEKVFLECVQDMDHENMFWYRQDPGLGLRLIYFSYDVKMKEKGDIPEGYSVSREKKERFSLILESASTNQTSMYLCASSFPGGRETQYFGPGTRLLVL.